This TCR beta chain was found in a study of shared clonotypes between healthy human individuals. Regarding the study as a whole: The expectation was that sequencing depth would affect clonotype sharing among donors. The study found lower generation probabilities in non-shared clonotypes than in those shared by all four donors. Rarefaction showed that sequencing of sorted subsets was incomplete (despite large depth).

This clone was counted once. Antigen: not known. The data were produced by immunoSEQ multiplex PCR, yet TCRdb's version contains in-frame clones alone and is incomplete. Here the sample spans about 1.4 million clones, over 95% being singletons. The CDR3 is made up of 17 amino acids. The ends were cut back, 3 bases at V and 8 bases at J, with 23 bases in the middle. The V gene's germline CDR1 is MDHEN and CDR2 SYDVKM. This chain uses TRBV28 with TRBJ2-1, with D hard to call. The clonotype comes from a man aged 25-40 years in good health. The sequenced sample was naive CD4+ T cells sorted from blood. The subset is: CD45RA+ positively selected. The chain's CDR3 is CASSFLPGYSQAHEQFF. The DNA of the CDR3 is TGTGCCAGCAGTTTCCTACCTGGATACTCCCAGGCACATGAGCAGTTCTTC.